This T cell receptor beta chain comes out of a study of shared clonotypes between healthy human individuals. Sorted-subset replicate PCRs used around 200 ng of genomic DNA. This amount corresponded to some 32,000 T cell genomes. Here immunoSEQ multiplex PCR was the method, and the copy in TCRdb shows in-frame clones only, minus some. The sample has over a million clones; around 97% are singletons. The V gene's germline CDR1 is MNHNY and CDR2 SVGAGI (reference sequence). Trimming stripped 6 bases from V and 1 base from J, with 9 bases between. This CDR3 has 14 residues. V gene TRBV6-6 combines with J gene TRBJ2-2, with D possibly being TRBD1 (6 bases). Source material: naive CD4+ T cells sorted from blood. Described subset: CD45RA+ positively selected. The receptor comes from a man aged 25-40 years in good health. The CDR3 spells CASRSGQNTGELFF. The CDR3 nucleotides read TGTGCCAGCAGGTCGGGACAGAACACCGGGGAGCTGTTTTTT.